Described below is a single T cell receptor beta chain sequence and its context. This clonotype was seen at least ten times. The specificity of this receptor is unknown. No much larger clonotype is one base removed from it; base qualities were not supplied. This entry is derived from a study of response to subunit inactivated influenza vaccine (dated 2018 in TCRdb). At the level of the whole study: Deep quantitative profiling of the T cell receptor repertoire was used in the study to follow responses to a trivalent subunit inactivated influenza vaccine.

Overall study results and their limits: According to the authors, only a limited number of new T cells may be recruited by each seasonal influenza vaccination.

The method behind the library was RT-PCR. TCRdb shows the sequencer as Illumina HiSeq 2500. TCRdb reran the public reads through fastp at Q25 and MiXCR, keeping productive beta chains. Under each unique CDR3 protein, matching rows form one entry showing the most common genes and DNA. This sample holds 500,000 to 650,000 distinct CDR3 sequences; approximately 7.6% were observed only once. The ten top clones hold around 13% of the sample. This clonotype was obtained from a man in his fifties or sixties who received an inactivated influenza vaccine. Donor details come from another sample of the same person, matched by shared clones. Specimen: PBMCs from blood, collected around 25 months after vaccination.

The base sequence is TGTGCCAGCAGTAGGGCGAGGGGATCCTACGAGCAGTACTTC. Translation gives CASSRARGSYEQYF. The receptor chain draws on TRBV11-2 and TRBJ2-7; the D assignment is uncertain and may be TRBD1 or TRBD2, with 5 bases supporting each. The V and J ends are trimmed by 6 bases and 1 base, leaving 13 bases between them. CDR3 length: 14 amino acids, cysteine to phenylalanine. Just CDR3 DNA is preserved here, 42 bases in frame from base 1. Reading the germline V gene gives CDR1 SGHAT and CDR2 FQNNGV.